Many counts were recorded for the clone carrying this T cell receptor (beta chain). TCRdb recomputed calls from the 5' RACE reads with MiXCR, one row per CDR3 protein. The sample includes 8,500 to 14,000 distinct CDR3 sequences, roughly 3.7% of them seen just once. Time point reported: sample taken at primary tumor resection. From tumor, nontumor lung or frozen PBMC, whole RNA was taken unsorted for sequencing. This entry comes from a study of spatial heterogeneity in lung cancer. The germline V gene encodes CDR1 SEHNR and CDR2 FQNEAQ (reference sequence). Trimming shortened V by 5 bases and J by 2 bases, and 12 bases separated the two germline ends. The length of the CDR3 is 15 residues.

Sequenced material: normal lung tissue next to the tumor, taken at surgery. The chain combines TRBV7-9 with TRBJ2-2; no definite D call. The clonotype comes from a male donor with early-stage non-small cell lung cancer. The DNA of the CDR3 is TGTGCCAGCAGCCTTGCCGAATCTAACACCGGGGAGCTGTTTTTT. Its protein product is CASSLAESNTGELFF.